The sequence of this T cell receptor (beta chain) was determined in a study of shared clonotypes between healthy human individuals. This CDR3 has 13 amino acids. Germline V gene sequence: CDR1 MGHRA, CDR2 YSYEKL. Trimming shortened V by 5 bases and J by 6 bases, and 14 bases separated the two germline ends. This clone has a single count. In the authors' workflow: Junction-only immunoSEQ data arrived without quality scores, meaning filtering differed. Profiled with immunoSEQ multiplex PCR; TCRdb holds only in-frame clones, not every one. The DNA was the basis for D and trimming; V, J and clone size are from that table. The repertoire includes about 87,000 clones, around half of them detected once, and roughly 16% sits in the top ten.

The rearrangement links TRBV4-1 to TRBJ2-7, with unresolved D. The specimen sequenced was PBMCs. This receptor was obtained from a woman aged 40 to 50 in good health. Some clones in this sample may be carry-over from other donors' samples. CDR3 bases: TGCGCCAGCAGCTTGAGGCCAGGACGCGAGCAGTACTTC. Translation: CASSLRPGREQYF.